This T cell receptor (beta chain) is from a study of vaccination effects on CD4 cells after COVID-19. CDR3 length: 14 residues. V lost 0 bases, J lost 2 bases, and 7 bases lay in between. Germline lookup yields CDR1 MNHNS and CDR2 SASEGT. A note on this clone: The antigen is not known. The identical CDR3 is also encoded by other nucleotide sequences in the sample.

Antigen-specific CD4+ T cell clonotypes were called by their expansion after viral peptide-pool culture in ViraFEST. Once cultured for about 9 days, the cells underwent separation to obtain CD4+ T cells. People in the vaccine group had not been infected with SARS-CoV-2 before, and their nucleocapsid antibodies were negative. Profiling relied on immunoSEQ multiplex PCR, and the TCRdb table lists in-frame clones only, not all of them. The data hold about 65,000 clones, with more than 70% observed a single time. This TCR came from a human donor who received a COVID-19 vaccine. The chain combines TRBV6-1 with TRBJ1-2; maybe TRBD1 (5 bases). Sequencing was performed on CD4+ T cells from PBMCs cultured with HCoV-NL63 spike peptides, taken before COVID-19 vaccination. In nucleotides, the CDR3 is TGTGCCAGCAGTGAAGCGGGGGGAAACTATGGCTACACCTTC. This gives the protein CASSEAGGNYGYTF.